The 14 T cell receptor beta chains below were found in one sample sequenced in a study of T cells after somatic rescue of genetic block. Produced via immunoSEQ multiplex PCR; TCRdb's table is partial and in-frame only. In the table there are around 100,000 clones, 80% to 95% of which are singletons. Sample: peripheral blood mononuclear cells (PBMCs). The receptors derive from a woman aged 18-30 years.

The rearrangement joins TRBV2 to TRBJ1-2, with D unclear. Per the germline V gene, CDR1 is SNHLY and CDR2 is FYNNEI. There are 13 residues in the CDR3. Trimming stripped 6 bases from V and 2 bases from J, with 10 bases between. The CDR3 sequence: CASSVIGNYGYTF. The CDR3 DNA is TGTGCCAGCAGCGTGATAGGGAACTATGGCTACACCTTC.

This chain links TRBV9 with TRBJ1-2; D is undetermined. Germline lookup yields CDR1 SGDLS and CDR2 YYNGEE. The CDR3 consists of 14 residues. The V gene lost 4 bases and the J gene lost 5 bases, with 15 bases spanning the gap. For the CDR3, the DNA is TGTGCCAGCAGCCTTCGACCTGGGCCTTATGGCTACACCTTC. Translating it yields CASSLRPGPYGYTF. Looking up the rest from reference TRBV9 and TRBJ1-2 gives the full variable domain: DSGVTQTPKHLITATGQRVTLRCSPRSGDLSVYWYQQSLDQGLQFLIQYYNGEERAKGNILERFSAQQFPDLHSELNLSSLELGDSALYFCASSLRPGPYGYTFGSGTRLTVV.

The genes are TRBV18 and TRBJ1-1; D may be TRBD1 (5 bases). Germline CDR1 KGHSH, CDR2 LQKENI. Trimming cost V 6 bases and J 4 bases, with 12 bases left between them. This CDR3 has 13 amino acids. The CDR3: CASSSPGSTEAFF. CDR3 nucleotide sequence: TGTGCCAGCTCGTCTCCAGGGAGCACTGAAGCTTTCTTT.

The rearrangement links TRBV27 to TRBJ1-6; weak D call: TRBD1 (5 bases). This CDR3 is 14 amino acids long. The V end was cut by 10 bases, the J end by 6 bases, with 16 bases between. Germline CDR1 is MNHEY and CDR2 is SMNVEV (reference sequence). CDR3 bases: TGTGCCACCAAACCCCTGGGGCCTAATTCACCCCTCCACTTT. It codes for CATKPLGPNSPLHF.

The gene calls are TRBV29-1 and TRBJ1-5, with a tentative D call TRBD1 (5 bases). CDR3 size: 13 residues. Germline V gives CDR1 SQVTM, CDR2 ANQGSEA. V lost 6 bases and J lost 2, with 11 bases in between. The CDR3 DNA is TGCAGCGTCGGGGGTTTGCGCAATCAGCCCCAGCATTTT. Translated, it gives CSVGGLRNQPQHF. Full variable domain (outside the CDR3, taken from reference TRBV29-1 and TRBJ1-5): SAVISQKPSRDICQRGTSLTIQCQVDSQVTMMFWYRQQPGQSLTLIATANQGSEATYESGFVIDKFPISRPNLTFSTLTVSNMSPEDSSIYLCSVGGLRNQPQHFGDGTRLSIL.

The V and J genes are TRBV7-2 and TRBJ1-2, with D possibly being TRBD1 (5 bases). The CDR3 is 12 residues long. Per the germline V gene, CDR1 is SGHTA and CDR2 is FQGNSA. The V end was cut by 5 bases, the J end by 4 bases, with 8 bases between. The CDR3 DNA reads TGTGCCAGCAGCCCTGACAGCTATGGCTACACCTTC. This encodes CASSPDSYGYTF. Complete variable domain (other parts from reference TRBV7-2 and TRBJ1-2): GAGVSQSPSNKVTEKGKDVELRCDPISGHTALYWYRQSLGQGLEFLIYFQGNSAPDKSGLPSDRFSAERTGGSVSTLTIQRTQQEDSAVYLCASSPDSYGYTFGSGTRLTVV.

The chain carries TRBV7-3 and TRBJ1-1, with D tentatively TRBD1 (5 bases). The CDR3 sequence is 13 residues long. Per the germline V gene, CDR1 is SGHTA and CDR2 is FQGTGA. Trimming left V 2 bases short and J 3 bases short, with 7 bases between. The CDR3: CASSLRGDTEAFF. The CDR3 region has the DNA TGTGCCAGCAGCTTACGGGGGGACACTGAAGCTTTCTTT. Full variable domain (remainder filled in from reference TRBV7-3 and TRBJ1-1): GAGVSQTPSNKVTEKGKYVELRCDPISGHTALYWYRQSLGQGPEFLIYFQGTGAADDSGLPNDRFFAVRPEGSVSTLKIQRTERGDSAVYLCASSLRGDTEAFFGQGTRLTVV.

The gene calls are TRBV7-6 and TRBJ2-7; no reliable D call. The CDR3 is 12 residues long. CDR1 SGHVS and CDR2 FNYEAQ come from the germline V gene. V was clipped by 5 bases and J by 4 bases, with 9 bases between them. The CDR3 nucleotides are TGTGCCAGCAGCCCGGACCTTTACGAGCAGTACTTC. Residues: CASSPDLYEQYF.

V and J are TRBV7-2 and TRBJ2-1; D possibly uses TRBD1 or TRBD2 (5 bases each). The CDR3 loop spans 13 amino acids. The germline V gene has CDR1 SGHTA and CDR2 FQGNSA. Trimming removed 5 bases from V and 7 bases from J, with 12 bases in between. CDR3 in DNA: TGTGCCAGCAGCGAAGGGACCCTGAATGAGCAGTTCTTC. Amino acid sequence: CASSEGTLNEQFF.

The chain employs TRBV6-6 and TRBJ1-2, with D unresolved. In germline, CDR1 is MNHNY, CDR2 SVGAGI (reference sequence). The CDR3 totals 13 residues. V lost 6 bases, J lost 4 bases, and 12 bases lay in between. The CDR3 region is CASSTPGGYGYTF. In DNA, the CDR3 is TGTGCCAGCAGCACACCCGGTGGCTATGGCTACACCTTC.

The genes are TRBV28 and TRBJ1-2; D is perhaps TRBD1 (5 bases). The V end lost 6 bases, the J end lost 2 bases, and 19 bases lay between the germline ends. The length of the CDR3 is 16 residues. Germline V CDR1 and CDR2: MDHEN, SYDVKM. CDR3 amino acids: CASSPPWGKENYGYTF. The CDR3 DNA is TGTGCCAGCAGCCCCCCGTGGGGGAAGGAGAACTATGGCTACACCTTC.

In nucleotides, the CDR3 is TGTGCCAGCAGCCTTACTGGACAGGGGGCAAACTACGAGCAGTACTTC. This encodes CASSLTGQGANYEQYF. V and J are TRBV7-9 and TRBJ2-7, with 11 nucleotides matching TRBD1. Germline trimming cut 5 bases from V and 3 bases from J; bases unmatched to any gene: 9. Germline-derived CDR1 and CDR2 are SEHNR and FQNEAQ (reference sequence). This CDR3 has 16 residues.

The chain is built from TRBV7-6 and TRBJ2-5; no firm D call. The germline V gene encodes CDR1 SGHVS and CDR2 FNYEAQ. The length of the CDR3 is 14 residues. Trimming took off 5 bases at V and 2 bases at J, with 12 bases between the two ends. CDR3 in amino acids: CASSAERRQETQYF. Here the CDR3 DNA reads TGTGCCAGCAGCGCGGAGAGGCGGCAAGAGACCCAGTACTTC.

The V gene is TRBV7-8, the J gene TRBJ2-1; D is ambiguous. Trimming pared 1 base from V and 10 bases from J, leaving 5 bases between. The germline V gene encodes CDR1 SGHVS and CDR2 FQNEAQ. The CDR3 contains 11 residues. Here the CDR3 reads CASSLGGEQFF. The CDR3 DNA reads TGTGCCAGCAGCTTAGGCGGCGAGCAGTTCTTC.